These 14 T cell receptor beta chains came from one sample sequenced in a study of tumour-infiltrating T cells in Burkitt lymphoma. This table comes from immunoSEQ multiplex PCR, and its TCRdb copy is limited to in-frame clones, with some not included. This table holds some 17,000 clones, 70% to 80% found once. Material for sequencing was tumor tissue. These receptor sequences come from a human donor with diffuse large B-cell lymphoma.

V is TRBV5-6 and J is TRBJ2-3; 11 bases line up with TRBD2. This CDR3 contains 15 residues. With 5 bases clipped from V and 2 bases from J, the junction kept 4 bases outside the gene matches. CDR1 is SGHDT and CDR2 is YYEEEE in the germline V gene. The CDR3 coding sequence is TGTGCCAGCAGGAAGGGACTAGCGGCCACAGATACGCAGTATTTT. It translates to CASRKGLAATDTQYF.

The chain combines TRBV9 with TRBJ2-7; TRBD1 matches 7 bases. Germline values: CDR1 SGDLS, CDR2 YYNGEE. With V trimmed by 2 bases and J by 3 bases, 5 bases remained unmatched. The CDR3 totals 14 residues. The CDR3 region is CASSVTGQDYEQYF. The CDR3 bases are TGTGCCAGCAGCGTTACCGGACAGGACTACGAGCAGTACTTC.

This clone came up a few times. The chain uses TRBV7-9 and TRBJ1-5; D not certain. CDR3 length: 12 amino acids. Germline CDR1 SEHNR, CDR2 FQNEAQ (reference sequence). The V end was cut by 3 bases, the J end by 1 base, with 1 base between. Written as DNA, the CDR3 is TGTGCCAGCAGCTTCAGCAATCAGCCCCAGCATTTT. The encoded protein is CASSFSNQPQHF. The full variable domain, completed using reference TRBV7-9 and TRBJ1-5, is DTGVSQNPRHKITKRGQNVTFRCDPISEHNRLYWYRQTLGQGPEFLTYFQNEAQLEKSRLLSDRFSAERPKGSFSTLEIQRTEQGDSAMYLCASSFSNQPQHFGDGTRLSIL.

This clone was detected only a few times. The chain is built from TRBV5-4 and TRBJ2-5, with 7 bases fitting TRBD1. V gave up 3 bases and J gave up 4 bases; unmatched junction bases: 6. The CDR3 is made up of 14 amino acids. Germline V gene sequence: CDR1 SGHNT, CDR2 YYREEE (reference sequence). This CDR3 is CASSSAQGLETQYF. The CDR3 region has the DNA TGTGCCAGCAGCTCCGCACAGGGGTTAGAGACCCAGTACTTC.

The chain uses TRBV19 and TRBJ2-7, with a weak D call TRBD2 (5 bases). The ends were cut back, 3 bases at V and 0 bases at J, with 9 bases in the middle. Germline loops: CDR1 LNHDA, CDR2 SQIVND (reference sequence). This CDR3 has 14 amino acids. Written as DNA, the CDR3 is TGTGCCAGTAGTATTGGACTCACCTCCTACGAGCAGTACTTC. It yields the protein CASSIGLTSYEQYF. The full variable domain, in which reference TRBV19 and TRBJ2-7 provide the parts outside the CDR3, is DGGITQSPKYLFRKEGQNVTLSCEQNLNHDAMYWYRQDPGQGLRLIYYSQIVNDFQKGDIAEGYSVSREKKESFPLTVTSAQKNPTAFYLCASSIGLTSYEQYFGPGTRLTVT.

This clone appeared a single time. V gene TRBV9 combines with J gene TRBJ1-4, with 7 bases identical to TRBD1. This CDR3 has 16 residues. Germline V lookup: CDR1 SGDLS, CDR2 YYNGEE. With V trimmed by 3 bases and J by 0 bases, 5 bases remained unmatched. The DNA of the CDR3 is TGTGCCAGCAGCGCCGGGACAGAAACAACTAATGAAAAACTGTTTTTT. Its translation: CASSAGTETTNEKLFF.

This clone appeared a single time. J is TRBJ2-5 and V is TRBV7-2, with a tentative D call TRBD2 (5 bases). Deletions cut 3 bases from V and 1 base from J, with 12 bases between. The CDR3 is 15 residues long. The V gene's germline CDR1 is SGHTA and CDR2 FQGNSA. The CDR3 loop is CASSLGGLSQETQYF. In DNA, the CDR3 is TGTGCCAGCAGCTTGGGCGGACTGAGCCAAGAGACCCAGTACTTC. The full variable domain, completed using reference TRBV7-2 and TRBJ2-5, is GAGVSQSPSNKVTEKGKDVELRCDPISGHTALYWYRQSLGQGLEFLIYFQGNSAPDKSGLPSDRFSAERTGGSVSTLTIQRTQQEDSAVYLCASSLGGLSQETQYFGPGTRLLVL.

The V and J genes are TRBV5-4 and TRBJ2-2, with D possibly being TRBD1 (5 bases). V lost 0 bases, J lost 6 bases, and 9 bases lay in between. The CDR3 runs 14 residues. Germline values: CDR1 SGHNT, CDR2 YYREEE (reference sequence). The CDR3 reads CASSLAGRPGELFF. CDR3 sequence (DNA): TGTGCCAGCAGCTTGGCAGGGCGCCCCGGGGAGCTGTTTTTT.

This clone was picked up one time. The chain uses TRBV4-3 and TRBJ2-7; 13 bases fit TRBD2. CDR1 LGHNA and CDR2 YSLEER come from the germline V gene. The CDR3 contains 17 residues. The V gene end was trimmed by 0 bases and the J gene end by 3 bases; junction bases not matched to a gene: 5. CDR3 nucleotide sequence: TGCGCCAGCAGCCAAGAGACTAGCGGGAGGCCCTACTACGAGCAGTACTTC. It is translated as CASSQETSGRPYYEQYF.

The CDR3 spells CASSYGGQPQHF. The CDR3 DNA reads TGTGCCAGCAGTTACGGGGGGCAGCCCCAGCATTTT. The chain recombines TRBV6-5 with TRBJ1-5; a possible D gene is TRBD1 (5 bases). The V gene's germline CDR1 is MNHEY and CDR2 SVGAGI. CDR3 size: 12 residues. V lost 2 bases and J 7 bases, leaving 6 bases between the germline ends.

The chain links TRBV14 to TRBJ1-2, with D uncertain. CDR3 length: 11 amino acids. Trimming cost V 1 base and J 4 bases, with 1 base left between them. Germline V gene data show CDR1 as SGHDN and CDR2 as FVKESK. In DNA form, the CDR3 reads TGTGCCAGCAGCCAAGGCTATGGCTACACCTTC. Encoded protein: CASSQGYGYTF.

This chain uses TRBV10-3 with TRBJ1-1; D call uncertain. Trimming stripped 3 bases from V and 6 bases from J, with 8 bases between. The V gene's germline CDR1 is ENHRY and CDR2 SYGVKD. The CDR3 runs to 12 residues. CDR3 residues: CAISDFTAEAFF. The CDR3 DNA sequence: TGTGCCATCAGTGATTTCACTGCTGAAGCTTTCTTT.

The chain is built from TRBV5-8 and TRBJ2-3; 8 bases match TRBD2. CDR1 and CDR2 from the germline V gene are SGHTS and YDEGEE. The CDR3 is made up of 16 amino acids. The V segment lost 0 bases and the J segment 2 bases; nucleotides outside the gene matches: 5. This CDR3 is CASSLVVAGTTDTQYF. DNA of the CDR3: TGTGCCAGCAGCTTGGTTGTAGCGGGGACCACAGATACGCAGTATTTT.

The chain has TRBV4-3 and TRBJ2-7; the D is unclear. The germline gives CDR1 LGHNA, CDR2 YSLEER. V lost 1 base and J 1 base, leaving 11 bases between the germline ends. The CDR3 runs 15 residues. This CDR3 is CASSQGLHSSYEQYF. CDR3 DNA: TGCGCCAGCAGCCAAGGACTCCATTCTTCCTACGAGCAGTACTTC.